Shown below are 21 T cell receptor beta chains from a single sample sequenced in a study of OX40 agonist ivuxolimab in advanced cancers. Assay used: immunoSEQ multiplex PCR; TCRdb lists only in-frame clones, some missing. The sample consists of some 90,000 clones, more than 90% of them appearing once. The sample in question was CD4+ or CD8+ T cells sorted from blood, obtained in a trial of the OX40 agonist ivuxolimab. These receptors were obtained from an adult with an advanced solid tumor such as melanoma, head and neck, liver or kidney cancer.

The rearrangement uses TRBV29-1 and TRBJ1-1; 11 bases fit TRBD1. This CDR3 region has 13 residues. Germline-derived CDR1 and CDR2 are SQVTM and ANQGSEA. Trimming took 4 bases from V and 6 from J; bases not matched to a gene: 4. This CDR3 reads CSVGDRGSPEAFF. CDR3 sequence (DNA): TGCAGCGTTGGGGACAGGGGGTCTCCTGAAGCTTTCTTT.

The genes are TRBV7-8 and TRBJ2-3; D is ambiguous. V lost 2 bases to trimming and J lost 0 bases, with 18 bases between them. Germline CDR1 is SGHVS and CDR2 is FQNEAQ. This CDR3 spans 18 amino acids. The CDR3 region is CASSLSGPTTSSTDTQYF. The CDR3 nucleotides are TGTGCCAGCAGCTTAAGTGGCCCTACCACATCTAGCACAGATACGCAGTATTTT.

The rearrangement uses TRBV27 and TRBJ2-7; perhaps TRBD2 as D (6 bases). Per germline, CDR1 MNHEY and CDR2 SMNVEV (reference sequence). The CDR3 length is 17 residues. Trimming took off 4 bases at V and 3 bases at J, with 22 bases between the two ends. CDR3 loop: CASSSLSGLARGYEQYF. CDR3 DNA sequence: TGTGCCAGCAGTTCGTTAAGCGGGTTGGCTCGAGGCTACGAGCAGTACTTC.

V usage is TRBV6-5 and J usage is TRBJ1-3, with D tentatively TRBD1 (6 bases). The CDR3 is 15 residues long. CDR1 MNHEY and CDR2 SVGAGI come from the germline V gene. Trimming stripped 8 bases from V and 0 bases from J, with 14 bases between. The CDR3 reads CASSAGESSGNTIYF. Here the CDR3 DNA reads TGTGCCAGCTCGGCAGGGGAAAGCTCTGGAAACACCATATATTTT.

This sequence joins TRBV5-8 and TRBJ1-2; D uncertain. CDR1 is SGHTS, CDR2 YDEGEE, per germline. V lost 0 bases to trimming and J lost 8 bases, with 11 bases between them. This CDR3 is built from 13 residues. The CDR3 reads CASSLAILEGYTF. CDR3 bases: TGTGCCAGCAGCTTGGCCATCTTGGAGGGCTACACCTTC.

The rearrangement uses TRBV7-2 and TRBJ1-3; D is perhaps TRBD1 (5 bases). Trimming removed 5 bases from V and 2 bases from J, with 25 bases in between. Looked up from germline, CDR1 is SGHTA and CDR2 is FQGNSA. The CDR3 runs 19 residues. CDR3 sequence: CASSRLVGLPGTAGNTIYF. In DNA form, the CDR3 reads TGTGCCAGCAGCCGCCTTGTGGGACTCCCGGGGACGGCTGGAAACACCATATATTTT.

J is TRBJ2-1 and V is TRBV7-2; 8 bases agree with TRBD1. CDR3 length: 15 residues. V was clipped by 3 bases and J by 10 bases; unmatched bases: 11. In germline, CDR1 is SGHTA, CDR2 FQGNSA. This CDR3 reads CASSLPQTGVIEQFF. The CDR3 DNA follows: TGTGCCAGCAGCTTGCCCCAGACAGGGGTGATCGAGCAGTTCTTC.

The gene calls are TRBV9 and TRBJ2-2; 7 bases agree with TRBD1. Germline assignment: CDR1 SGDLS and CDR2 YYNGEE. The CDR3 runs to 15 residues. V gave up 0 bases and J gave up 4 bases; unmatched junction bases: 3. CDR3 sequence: CASSVVAGGTGELFF. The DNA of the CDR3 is TGTGCCAGCAGCGTAGTGGCAGGGGGCACCGGGGAGCTGTTTTTT.

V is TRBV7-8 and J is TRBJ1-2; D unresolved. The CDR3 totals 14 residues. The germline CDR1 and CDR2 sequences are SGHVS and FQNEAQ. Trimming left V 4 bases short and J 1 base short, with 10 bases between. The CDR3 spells CASSYEPDNYGYTF. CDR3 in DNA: TGTGCCAGCAGCTATGAACCAGATAACTATGGCTACACCTTC. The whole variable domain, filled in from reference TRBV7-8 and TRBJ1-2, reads GAGVSQSPRYKVAKRGQDVALRCDPISGHVSLFWYQQALGQGPEFLTYFQNEAQLDKSGLPSDRFFAERPEGSVSTLKIQRTQQEDSAVYLCASSYEPDNYGYTFGSGTRLTVV.

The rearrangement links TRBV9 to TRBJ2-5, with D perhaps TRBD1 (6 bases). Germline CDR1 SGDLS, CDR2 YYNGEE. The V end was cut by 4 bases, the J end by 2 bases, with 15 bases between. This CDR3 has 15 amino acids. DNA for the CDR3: TGTGCCAGCAGCCCCATAGGGGGTTTTCAAGAGACCCAGTACTTC. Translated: CASSPIGGFQETQYF.

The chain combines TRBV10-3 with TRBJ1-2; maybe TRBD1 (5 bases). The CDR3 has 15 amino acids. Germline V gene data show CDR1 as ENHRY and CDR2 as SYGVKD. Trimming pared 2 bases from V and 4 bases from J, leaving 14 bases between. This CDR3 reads CAISERPGTAYGYTF. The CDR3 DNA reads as TGTGCCATCAGTGAGAGACCGGGGACGGCCTATGGCTACACCTTC.

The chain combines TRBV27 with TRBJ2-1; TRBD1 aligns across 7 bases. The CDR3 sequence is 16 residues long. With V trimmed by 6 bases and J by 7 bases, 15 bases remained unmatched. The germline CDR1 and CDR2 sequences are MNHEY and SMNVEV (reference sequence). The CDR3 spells CASSQGVLAPGNEQFF. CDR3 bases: TGTGCCAGCAGCCAGGGGGTTTTGGCTCCGGGGAATGAGCAGTTCTTC.

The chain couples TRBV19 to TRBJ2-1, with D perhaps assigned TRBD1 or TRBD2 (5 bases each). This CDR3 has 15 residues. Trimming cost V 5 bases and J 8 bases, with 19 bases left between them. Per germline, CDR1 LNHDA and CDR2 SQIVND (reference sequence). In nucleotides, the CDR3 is TGTGCCAGTAGTCCGAGTGGGGGAGCGAACTATGAGCAGTTCTTC. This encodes CASSPSGGANYEQFF.

The CDR3 nucleotides are TGTGCTAGTGGTCGAACGGAGGCGTACGAGCAGTACTTC. This sequence encodes CASGRTEAYEQYF. The rearrangement joins TRBV12-5 to TRBJ2-7; possibly TRBD2 for D (5 bases). Trimming left V 5 bases short and J 4 bases short, with 12 bases between. The CDR3 is 13 residues long. From germline, CDR1 is LGHNT and CDR2 FRNRAP.

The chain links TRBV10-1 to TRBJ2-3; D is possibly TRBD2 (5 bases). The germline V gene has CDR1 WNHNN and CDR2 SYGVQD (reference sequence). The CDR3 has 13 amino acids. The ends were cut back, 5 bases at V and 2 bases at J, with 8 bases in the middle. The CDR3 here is CASSIRDTDTQYF. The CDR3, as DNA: TGCGCCAGCAGTATACGGGACACAGATACGCAGTATTTT.

The CDR3 DNA reads as TGCAGCGTTCGGCAGAGCTCCTACGAGCAGTACTTC. The encoded protein is CSVRQSSYEQYF. The chain carries TRBV29-1 and TRBJ2-7; D ambiguous. The V end lost 5 bases, the J end lost 0 bases, and 8 bases lay between the germline ends. CDR3 length: 12 amino acids. Per germline, CDR1 SQVTM and CDR2 ANQGSEA.

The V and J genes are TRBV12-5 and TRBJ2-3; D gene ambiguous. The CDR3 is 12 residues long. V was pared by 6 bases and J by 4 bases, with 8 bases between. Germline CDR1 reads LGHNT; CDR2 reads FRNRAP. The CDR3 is CASGPSADTQYF. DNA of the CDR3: TGTGCTAGTGGCCCCTCTGCAGATACGCAGTATTTT.

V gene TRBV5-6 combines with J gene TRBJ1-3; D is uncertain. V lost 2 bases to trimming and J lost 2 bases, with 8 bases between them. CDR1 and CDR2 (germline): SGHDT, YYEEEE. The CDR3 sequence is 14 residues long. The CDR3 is CASSFGSPGNTIYF. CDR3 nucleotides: TGTGCCAGCAGCTTTGGCAGCCCTGGAAACACCATATATTTT.

The DNA of the CDR3 is TGTGCCAGCAGTTTGGGCAGCACGTATGGCTACACCTTC. Translating it yields CASSLGSTYGYTF. This chain links TRBV27 with TRBJ1-2; no clear D gene. Germline CDR1 and CDR2: MNHEY and SMNVEV (reference sequence). Trimming removed 3 bases from V and 5 bases from J, with 10 bases in between. CDR3 length: 13 residues.

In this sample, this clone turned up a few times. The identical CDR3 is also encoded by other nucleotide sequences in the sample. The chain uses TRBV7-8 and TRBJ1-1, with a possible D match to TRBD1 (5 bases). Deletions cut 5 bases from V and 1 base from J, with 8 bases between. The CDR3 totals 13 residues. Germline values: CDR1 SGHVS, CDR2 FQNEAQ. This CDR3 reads CASSVTGNTEAFF. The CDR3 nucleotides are TGTGCCAGCAGCGTTACAGGGAACACTGAAGCTTTCTTT.

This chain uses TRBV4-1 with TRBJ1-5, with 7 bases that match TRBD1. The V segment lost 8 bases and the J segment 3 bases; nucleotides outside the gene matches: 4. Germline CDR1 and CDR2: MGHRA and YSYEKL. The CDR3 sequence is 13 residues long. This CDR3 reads CASGQVNNQPQHF. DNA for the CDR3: TGCGCCAGCGGACAGGTTAACAATCAGCCCCAGCATTTT.